This passage covers 5 T cell receptor beta chains from one sample sequenced in a study of blood T cell repertoires in COVID-19 (dated by TCRdb to about 2020). Libraries were constructed by the immunoSEQ multiplex PCR assay. As stored in TCRdb, this immuneACCESS dataset retains in-frame rearrangements with V and J assigned. A fraction of the clones does not appear; measured against another copy, unresolved V genes explain less than half of the discrepancy, and the remainder lacks a known reason. In all, the sample holds about 210,000 clones, and over 75% of those were seen once. The ten biggest clones cover 7.5% to 10% of the sample. Sequenced material: PBMCs or T cells enriched from blood (not recorded which). The receptors were sampled from a man aged 35 to 55 who had recovered from COVID-19.

The rearrangement uses TRBV7-9 and TRBJ2-5, with 7 bases lining up with TRBD1. The CDR3 is made up of 15 amino acids. J lost 5 bases, V lost 1 base, and 7 bases had no gene match. Germline V gene lookup returns CDR1 SEHNR and CDR2 FQNEAQ (reference sequence). The DNA of the CDR3 is TGTGCCAGCAGCTTAGTGCCCTCGACAGGGGAGACCCAGTACTTC. This gives the protein CASSLVPSTGETQYF.

The rearrangement uses TRBV19 and TRBJ2-7, with D possibly being TRBD2 (6 bases). Germline V gene sequence: CDR1 LNHDA, CDR2 SQIVND (reference sequence). This CDR3 is built from 14 residues. Trimming removed 6 bases at V and 7 bases at J, with 19 bases between. This chain's CDR3 is CASSREVGLGEQYF. CDR3 nucleotides: TGTGCCAGTAGCCGGGAAGTGGGACTGGGGGAGCAGTACTTC.

The chain uses TRBV2 and TRBJ1-4, with D possibly matching TRBD1 (5 bases). CDR1 and CDR2 (germline): SNHLY, FYNNEI. This CDR3 contains 14 residues. The ends were cut back, 3 bases at V and 4 bases at J, with 9 bases in the middle. The CDR3 region has the DNA TGTGCCAGCAGTGATTCAGGGTTTAATGAAAAACTGTTTTTT. Translating it yields CASSDSGFNEKLFF.

The V call is TRBV4-1, the J call TRBJ2-6; weak D call: TRBD2 (8 bases). Deletions cut 4 bases from V and 4 bases from J, with 14 bases between. Per the germline V gene, CDR1 is MGHRA and CDR2 is YSYEKL. This CDR3 comprises 16 residues. CDR3 sequence (DNA): TGCGCCAGCAGCCCCCGGGAGGGGGCCGGGGCCAACGTCCTGACTTTC. Its translation: CASSPREGAGANVLTF.

This chain links TRBV6-4 with TRBJ1-6; D is perhaps TRBD1 (6 bases). The V end lost 5 bases, the J end lost 11 bases, and 16 bases lay between the germline ends. This CDR3 region has 14 residues. Germline loops: CDR1 MRHNA, CDR2 SNTAGT. Here the CDR3 reads CASSSQGDTTPLHF. The CDR3, as DNA: TGTGCCAGCAGTTCACAGGGTGATACGACACCCCTCCACTTT.